The entry below describes one TCR beta chain. The target antigen is unknown. The data stem from a study of Ad26.COV2.S vaccination and SARS-CoV-2 variants. Across the whole study: Administration of Ad26.COV2.S was intramuscular, either once or twice 56 days apart.

TCRdb's table, derived via immunoSEQ multiplex PCR, lists solely in-frame clones and lacks some. The top ten hold 3.4% of the sample, which has a few hundred thousand clones, roughly 87% seen once. Study conclusions and caveats: Overall T cell responses may have been underestimated by the analyses of TCR breadth and depth. Those who received vaccine or placebo ended up with similar non-spike TCR breadth.

The CDR3 length is 17 residues. V shed 3 bases and J 4 bases; nucleotides not matched to a gene: 14. From germline, CDR1 is LGHDT and CDR2 YNNKEL (reference sequence). Regarding treatment: around 19 received Ad26.COV2.S at low or high dose, single or two shots; about five received placebo; per-sample allocation not given. Sampling took place 63 days after the first vaccine or placebo injection. What was given as vaccine was an Ad26 vector encoding Wuhan-strain SARS-CoV-2 spike. The clonotype was recovered from a person aged 18 to 59 who received the Ad26.COV2.S COVID-19 vaccine or a placebo. Here the sequenced sample was peripheral blood, taken in a trial of Ad26.COV2.S vaccine versus placebo. This chain uses TRBV3-1 (or the pseudogene TRBV3-2) with TRBJ2-7; 8 bases match TRBD2. Here the CDR3 DNA reads TGTGCCAGCAGCCATACTTTAAGGGTCGGGGGGGCGTACGAGCAGTACTTC. This gives the protein CASSHTLRVGGAYEQYF.